What follows describes a single T cell receptor beta chain. What it binds is not known. These data originate in a study of identical twins. Study-wide results and caveats: Abundant beta clonotypes from cord blood had fewer insertions, unlike memory repertoires, which showed none. Monozygotic twins shared more out-of-frame TCR alpha than recombination models predicted. The authors drew conclusions from cross-sectional statistical analysis rather than following the same donors.

In TCRdb, the 5' RACE reads were re-called with MiXCR into one record per CDR3 protein. There are around 250,000 distinct CDR3 sequences in the sample; roughly 13% occur only once, and 3.5% to 4.5% lies in the top ten. With 1 base clipped from V and 5 bases from J, the junction kept 8 bases outside the gene matches. The CDR3 consists of 16 residues. This sample also appeared in a second study, on yellow fever vaccine responses in identical twins. This second report adds: The authors reported partly convergent, partly personalized vaccine responses in identical twins.

The sequence came from a woman between 18 and 29 years old in good health. Material: memory (CD45RO+) T cells sorted from blood. The chain is built from TRBV12-3 or TRBV12-4 and TRBJ2-5; TRBD2 aligns across 9 bases. The CDR3 sequence is CASSLEGSGRRETQYF. The CDR3 nucleotides read TGTGCCAGCAGTTTAGAGGGTAGCGGGAGACGTGAGACCCAGTACTTC.